The 22 T cell receptor beta chains reported below all come from one sample, sequenced in a study of shared clonotypes between healthy human individuals. This table comes from immunoSEQ multiplex PCR, and its TCRdb copy is limited to in-frame clones, with some not included. The sample records about 1.5 million clones, 95% to 99% being singletons. What was sequenced was naive CD4+ T cells sorted from blood. The subset: CD45RA+ positively selected. The receptors here all came from a man aged 25-45 years in good health.

A remark on this clone: This sample also contains other DNA sequences that code for the same CDR3. CDR3 sequence reads: CASSTYEQYF. CDR3 coding DNA: TGTGCCAGCAGTACGTACGAGCAGTACTTC. The V gene is TRBV2, the J gene TRBJ2-7, with D unresolved. V was clipped by 5 bases and J by 4 bases, with 3 bases between them. This CDR3 is built from 10 residues. CDR1 and CDR2 (germline): SNHLY, FYNNEI.

The chain carries TRBV7-2 and TRBJ2-2; maybe TRBD2 (5 bases). This CDR3 spans 14 amino acids. Per the germline V gene, CDR1 is SGHTA and CDR2 is FQGNSA. The ends were cut back, 5 bases at V and 6 bases at J, with 13 bases in the middle. In DNA form, the CDR3 reads TGTGCCAGCAGCGCCCGTAGCGTGGCCGGGGAGCTGTTTTTT. Translated: CASSARSVAGELFF.

The V call is TRBV28, the J call TRBJ2-5; D is perhaps TRBD2 (6 bases). This CDR3 comprises 13 residues. The germline gives CDR1 MDHEN, CDR2 SYDVKM. Trimming pared 6 bases from V and 5 bases from J, leaving 13 bases between. The CDR3 sequence: CASREDYSETQYF. DNA for the CDR3: TGTGCCAGCAGGGAGGACTACTCGGAGACCCAGTACTTC.

This chain uses TRBV4-2 with TRBJ2-1; D tentatively fits TRBD1 or TRBD2 (5 bases each). Per germline, CDR1 LGHNA and CDR2 YNFKEQ. The V gene lost 0 bases and the J gene lost 8 bases, with 17 bases spanning the gap. CDR3 length: 16 residues. The CDR3 bases are TGTGCCAGCAGCCAAGAAGGTGAGGGGATCGGCGATGAGCAGTTCTTC. As protein: CASSQEGEGIGDEQFF.

The rearrangement uses TRBV9 and TRBJ2-1, with TRBD2 as a possible D gene (5 bases). The germline V gene has CDR1 SGDLS and CDR2 YYNGEE. The V gene lost 0 bases and the J gene lost 6 bases, with 13 bases spanning the gap. The CDR3 consists of 15 residues. In nucleotides, the CDR3 is TGTGCCAGCAGCGTAGCCAGCGGCAATGTCAATGAGCAGTTCTTC. Its protein product is CASSVASGNVNEQFF. Variable domain in full (rest from reference TRBV9 and TRBJ2-1): DSGVTQTPKHLITATGQRVTLRCSPRSGDLSVYWYQQSLDQGLQFLIQYYNGEERAKGNILERFSAQQFPDLHSELNLSSLELGDSALYFCASSVASGNVNEQFFGPGTRLTVL.

The chain carries TRBV19 and TRBJ1-5; D is possibly TRBD1 (6 bases). Deletions cut 3 bases from V and 11 bases from J, with 26 bases between. This CDR3 spans 17 amino acids. Per germline, CDR1 LNHDA and CDR2 SQIVND (reference sequence). CDR3 coding DNA: TGTGCCAGTAGTATCCAAAAAACAGGGTCGAGAATCAGGGCCCAGCATTTT. Translated, it gives CASSIQKTGSRIRAQHF.

V and J are TRBV6-1 and TRBJ1-3; no clear D. This CDR3 has 16 residues. Trimming took off 2 bases at V and 0 bases at J, with 11 bases between the two ends. Germline V lookup: CDR1 MNHNS, CDR2 SASEGT. The chain's CDR3 is CASSELQASSGNTIYF. The CDR3 DNA reads as TGTGCCAGCAGTGAATTGCAGGCGAGCTCTGGAAACACCATATATTTT.

The chain combines TRBV6-1 with TRBJ2-1, with D perhaps assigned TRBD1 or TRBD2 (5 bases each). CDR1 is MNHNS, CDR2 SASEGT, per germline. The CDR3 totals 12 residues. V was clipped by 7 bases and J by 9 bases, with 13 bases between them. The CDR3 region is CASTWGNTEQFF. The CDR3 DNA reads TGTGCCAGCACTTGGGGGAACACTGAGCAGTTCTTC.

The rearrangement joins TRBV10-2 to TRBJ2-7, with D perhaps assigned TRBD1 or TRBD2 (5 bases each). Germline CDR1 and CDR2: WSHSY and SAAADI. V gave up 3 bases and J gave up 9 bases, with 15 bases separating them. The CDR3 has 13 residues. The CDR3 loop reads CASSDSLGVWQYF. CDR3 coding DNA: TGCGCCAGCAGTGACAGTCTGGGGGTATGGCAGTACTTC.

This chain uses TRBV9 with TRBJ2-6, with 7 bases lining up with TRBD2. The germline V gene encodes CDR1 SGDLS and CDR2 YYNGEE. Unmatched junction bases numbered 15, after V lost 3 bases and J lost 6 bases. The CDR3 totals 18 residues. CDR3 loop: CASSARPLAAGAANVLTF. Here the CDR3 DNA reads TGTGCCAGCAGCGCCCGCCCCCTAGCGGCCGGTGCGGCCAACGTCCTGACTTTC.

The DNA of the CDR3 is TGTGCCAGCAGCTTAGTTCTGAACAGGGAGGGCGAGCAGTACTTC. Residues: CASSLVLNREGEQYF. V and J are TRBV11-2 and TRBJ2-7, with D possibly TRBD2 on 7 matching bases. Germline V gives CDR1 SGHAT, CDR2 FQNNGV. V lost 1 base, J lost 6 bases, and 16 bases lay in between. The CDR3 runs 15 residues.

The V call is TRBV7-9, the J call TRBJ2-5; unclear D gene. Trimming removed 4 bases from V and 5 bases from J, with 8 bases in between. This CDR3 is 12 amino acids long. Germline CDR1 reads SEHNR; CDR2 reads FQNEAQ (reference sequence). The CDR3 DNA follows: TGTGCCAGCAGCTGGATTGGGGAGACCCAGTACTTC. Translating it yields CASSWIGETQYF.

The chain recombines TRBV30 with TRBJ2-7, with D tentatively TRBD2 (5 bases). Deletions cut 2 bases from V and 2 bases from J, with 10 bases between. Germline CDR1 reads GTSNPN; CDR2 reads SVGIG (reference sequence). This CDR3 is built from 13 residues. CDR3 sequence: CAWSTGITYEQYF. CDR3 sequence (DNA): TGTGCCTGGAGTACCGGGATAACCTACGAGCAGTACTTC.

The chain links TRBV19 to TRBJ1-5; 9 nucleotides agree with TRBD1. The germline gives CDR1 LNHDA, CDR2 SQIVND (reference sequence). Unmatched junction bases numbered 18, after V lost 5 bases and J lost 4 bases. This CDR3 is 19 amino acids long. CDR3 in DNA: TGTGCCAGTAGTCGGGGGGACAGGGATTTCATTAAGCGAAATCAGCCCCAGCATTTT. This codes for CASSRGDRDFIKRNQPQHF.

The gene calls are TRBV6-1 and TRBJ1-2, with 8 bases fitting TRBD1. The germline V gene has CDR1 MNHNS and CDR2 SASEGT. With 1 base clipped from V and 4 bases from J, the junction kept 2 bases outside the gene matches. This CDR3 is 14 amino acids long. In nucleotides, the CDR3 is TGTGCCAGCAGTGAAGTGGACAGGGTCTATGGCTACACCTTC. Translated: CASSEVDRVYGYTF.

The chain is built from TRBV5-1 and TRBJ2-7; weak D call: TRBD2 (6 bases). This CDR3 is built from 15 residues. Trimming cost V 5 bases and J 6 bases, with 21 bases left between them. Germline-derived CDR1 and CDR2 are SGHRS and YFSETQ. CDR3 in amino acids: CASSSLPGASPEQYF. CDR3 coding DNA: TGCGCCAGCAGTTCCCTTCCGGGAGCTTCTCCCGAGCAGTACTTC. Filled out from reference TRBV5-1 and TRBJ2-7, the complete variable domain reads KAGVTQTPRYLIKTRGQQVTLSCSPISGHRSVSWYQQTPGQGLQFLFEYFSETQRNKGNFPGRFSGRQFSNSRSEMNVSTLELGDSALYLCASSSLPGASPEQYFGPGTRLTVT.

J is TRBJ2-5 and V is TRBV19; D unclear. The CDR3 runs 14 residues. V was trimmed by 5 bases and J by 5 bases, leaving 15 bases between them. Per germline, CDR1 LNHDA and CDR2 SQIVND (reference sequence). In nucleotides, the CDR3 is TGTGCCAGTAGTGTATCACCGGCCCTGGAGACCCAGTACTTC. The encoded protein is CASSVSPALETQYF. Full variable domain (remainder filled in from reference TRBV19 and TRBJ2-5): DGGITQSPKYLFRKEGQNVTLSCEQNLNHDAMYWYRQDPGQGLRLIYYSQIVNDFQKGDIAEGYSVSREKKESFPLTVTSAQKNPTAFYLCASSVSPALETQYFGPGTRLLVL.

The CDR3 region is CASTYLPGRNLYEQYF. The DNA for the CDR3 is TGTGCCAGCACCTACCTACCGGGACGGAACCTCTACGAGCAGTACTTC. The J gene is TRBJ2-7, the V gene TRBV7-9, with D possibly being TRBD1 or TRBD2 (5 bases each). The germline CDR1 and CDR2 sequences are SEHNR and FQNEAQ (reference sequence). V shed 7 bases and J shed 3 bases, with 22 bases lying between them. This CDR3 contains 16 residues.

This chain joins TRBV11-2 and TRBJ2-7; 8 nucleotides match TRBD2. Germline CDR1 and CDR2: SGHAT and FQNNGV. J lost 2 bases, V lost 6 bases, and 9 bases had no gene match. CDR3 size: 15 residues. The CDR3 DNA follows: TGTGCCAGCAGGATAAGCGGGAGAGGGGCCTACGAGCAGTACTTC. This encodes CASRISGRGAYEQYF. The full variable domain, completed using reference TRBV11-2 and TRBJ2-7, is EAGVAQSPRYKIIEKRQSVAFWCNPISGHATLYWYQQILGQGPKLLIQFQNNGVVDDSQLPKDRFSAERLKGVDSTLKIQPAKLEDSAVYLCASRISGRGAYEQYFGPGTRLTVT.

This rearrangement joins TRBV9 to TRBJ2-3, with 7 nucleotides matching TRBD2. CDR3 length equals 17 residues. CDR1 is SGDLS and CDR2 is YYNGEE in the germline V gene. Losses at the gene ends were 0 bases for V and 5 bases for J; bases not matched to a gene: 12. CDR3 sequence (DNA): TGTGCCAGCAGCGTAGCCCCCCAAGGCGGGAGCCTAGATACGCAGTATTTT. Its translation: CASSVAPQGGSLDTQYF.

Notes on this clone: This same CDR3 is encoded by further DNA sequences in the sample. The genes are TRBV5-4 and TRBJ2-1; D uncertain. Trimming took off 0 bases at V and 9 bases at J, with 4 bases between the two ends. The CDR3 has 11 amino acids. The germline V gene has CDR1 SGHNT and CDR2 YYREEE (reference sequence). CDR3 amino acids: CASSLAGEQFF. Here the CDR3 DNA reads TGTGCCAGCAGCTTGGCGGGTGAGCAGTTCTTC.

CDR3 nucleotides: TGCGCCAGCAGCCTACTAGCGGGAGAGAACAATGAGCAGTTCTTC. As protein: CASSLLAGENNEQFF. The V and J genes are TRBV5-1 and TRBJ2-1; 11 bases are a match to TRBD2. The CDR3 runs to 15 residues. Per germline, CDR1 SGHRS and CDR2 YFSETQ. V shed 4 bases, J shed 5 bases, and the junction held 5 bases outside the gene matches. Filled out from reference TRBV5-1 and TRBJ2-1, the complete variable domain reads KAGVTQTPRYLIKTRGQQVTLSCSPISGHRSVSWYQQTPGQGLQFLFEYFSETQRNKGNFPGRFSGRQFSNSRSEMNVSTLELGDSALYLCASSLLAGENNEQFFGPGTRLTVL.